The entry that follows covers one TCR beta chain sequence. This clonotype was recorded at least ten times. Its antigen is still unknown. Per-nucleotide qualities are absent, and no much larger clonotype sits a single base away. The sample originates from a study of molecular identifiers for immune sequencing clone quantification (dated by TCRdb to the late 2010s). Background for the entire study: In a replicate experiment, RNA from roughly 20,000 or 100,000 naive CD8 T cells was split into five aliquots, four of which were sequenced. CD8 T cells were used in a methods study to benchmark molecular-identifier clustering-based TCR repertoire sequencing (MIDCIRS) and TCR RNA copy counting.

Libraries of naive CD8 T cells were built from anywhere between about 19,000 and 1,100,000 sorted cells, with 10%, 30% or 50% of the purified RNA used. Naive CD8 T cells were FACS-sorted as CD8+CD4-CCR7+CD45RA+ on a BD FACSAria II into RLT Plus buffer. To test detection sensitivity, Jurkat RNA equivalent to ten TCR copies was spiked into samples of roughly 18,000-1,000,000 naive CD8 T cells. Enrichment of CD8 T cells was done with RosetteSep CD8+ T Cell Enrichment Cocktail plus Ficoll-Paque, and ACK red cell lysis came afterward. The germline V gene provides CDR1 SNHLY and CDR2 FYNNEI. Here V drops 6 bases and J drops 0 bases, and the junction holds 7 bases not matched to any gene. The CDR3 holds 15 amino acids from the cysteine to the phenylalanine. Left in the record is the CDR3 DNA by itself, 45 bases read in frame from the first base. Receptor amplification or capture employed PCR. Sequencing was performed on a NextSeq 500. Bulk TCR libraries were made following a previously described method, with the TCR primers given in Table S5. Total RNA was purified with the Qiagen AllPrep DNA/RNA kit. Before any analysis, reads coming from multiple sequencing runs of the same library were combined into one pool. The published analysis was carried out like this. Reads were retained only if an exact TCR constant sequence was present, and the retained reads were trimmed to 150 nt and grouped according to their 12-nt molecular barcodes. Within each barcode group, reads were sub-clustered at a 15% Levenshtein threshold, and quality-weighted consensus sequences were built per RNA molecule. Non-functional sequences were filtered out, along with any lower-count sequence sitting one edit away from another sequence. Based on fitting two negative binomial distributions, any barcode sub-cluster with under 20% of the maximum read count was discarded. The public reads were quality trimmed at Q25 with fastp and then assembled into clones with MiXCR by TCRdb, keeping productive beta chains. Identical CDR3 protein sequences are pooled into one entry, listed with their most common genes and DNA. Clone size and V and J calls follow TCRdb, not the original study. This sample comprises fewer than 350,000 distinct CDR3 sequences, about 22% of them detected only once. Around 0.74% of the sample comes from the top ten.

General study outcomes and caveats: Modeling estimated roughly 3 recovered TCR RNA copies per cell, compared with approximately 9.5 by digital PCR, which implies about 30% capture efficiency. Highly expanded clone sizes could be underestimated if identical TCR molecules share a barcode. In CMV-specific effector cells, clones with more than 20 RNA copies accounted for over 98% of molecules, whereas in naive cells such clones accounted for under 1%. When barcode sub-clustering was left out, chimeric consensus sequences inflated TCR diversity, with chimeras reaching as high as 47%. Naive libraries contained spiked-in Jurkat TCR RNA (10 copies' worth), which is not part of the donor repertoire. Spiked-in Jurkat TCR RNA equivalent to a single cell was reported to be detectable even among approximately 1 million naive CD8 T cells.

The rearranged segments are TRBV2 and TRBJ2-5; TRBD2 agrees with 7 junctional bases. This receptor was obtained from a human donor in good health. Some libraries in this study had Jurkat cell RNA spiked in. Sequencing was done on a sample of naive CD8+ T cells from blood, with Jurkat cell RNA spiked in. Interpreted using the paper, the cell subset or site label stands for: FACS-sorted CD8+CD4-CCR7+CD45RA+ naive T cells. Read as DNA, the sequence is TGTGCCAGCAGAGCGGGAATTAAGTACCAAGAGACCCAGTACTTC. It codes for CASRAGIKYQETQYF.